A single sample is the source of the 14 T cell receptor beta chains below, sequenced in a study of control samples from healthy donors and cancer patients. Method: immunoSEQ multiplex PCR; TCRdb's copy keeps in-frame clones and lacks some. The sample has 95,000 to 150,000 clones; less than 90% are singletons. Sequencing was performed on blood. These receptors came from a man between 18 and 35 years old in good health.

The rearrangement joins TRBV5-1 to TRBJ2-7; 10 nucleotides align to TRBD1. CDR3 length equals 14 residues. The V segment lost 5 bases and the J segment 5 bases; nucleotides outside the gene matches: 7. The germline V gene has CDR1 SGHRS and CDR2 YFSETQ. CDR3 nucleotide sequence: TGCGCCAGCAGACCCGGGACAGGGGAGAACGAGCAGTACTTC. This translates into CASRPGTGENEQYF.

The chain employs TRBV19 and TRBJ1-3; 7 bases line up with TRBD1. Germline CDR1 and CDR2: LNHDA and SQIVND (reference sequence). This CDR3 comprises 14 residues. V lost 4 bases to trimming and J lost 1 base; unmatched junction nucleotides: 1. Here the CDR3 DNA reads TGTGCCAGTAGTACCAGGGGGTCTGGAAACACCATATATTTT. Translating gives CASSTRGSGNTIYF.

This clone was counted between two and nine times. CDR3 nucleotides: TGTGCCAGCAGCTTGAGTTTGGGACAGGGGGCATCTGGCTACACCTTC. It encodes CASSLSLGQGASGYTF. The chain uses TRBV5-4 and TRBJ1-2; 12 nucleotides line up with TRBD1. CDR1 SGHNT and CDR2 YYREEE come from the germline V gene (reference sequence). The junction had 8 bases not matched to a gene; V was cut back by 1 base and J by 7 bases. The CDR3 covers 16 residues.

This rearrangement joins TRBV23-1 to TRBJ1-1; D is unclear. TRBV23-1 is given ORF status, its function remaining uncertain. The CDR3 is made up of 13 amino acids. The V gene lost 2 bases and the J gene lost 0 bases, with 4 bases spanning the gap. CDR3 nucleotide sequence: TGCGCCAGCAGTCAAGCCATGAACACTGAAGCTTTCTTT. This codes for CASSQAMNTEAFF.

This chain connects TRBV7-2 to TRBJ2-3; D possibly corresponds to TRBD2 (6 bases). V lost 5 bases, J lost 3 bases, and 24 bases lay in between. This CDR3 has 18 residues. Germline V gene sequence: CDR1 SGHTA, CDR2 FQGNSA. The CDR3 sequence: CASSRPGSLGEATDTQYF. The CDR3 DNA follows: TGTGCCAGCAGCCGTCCGGGGTCCCTGGGGGAGGCAACAGATACGCAGTATTTT.

V and J are TRBV7-3 and TRBJ2-7; tentatively, D is TRBD2 (6 bases). Germline V gene lookup returns CDR1 SGHTA and CDR2 FQGTGA. This CDR3 is built from 13 residues. V lost 6 bases, J lost 6 bases, and 15 bases lay in between. The CDR3 sequence: CASSTQAGSEQYF. The CDR3 nucleotides are TGTGCCAGCAGTACACAGGCGGGAAGCGAGCAGTACTTC.

The V call is TRBV28, the J call TRBJ2-7, with 11 bases fitting TRBD2. The CDR3 totals 15 residues. Germline values: CDR1 MDHEN, CDR2 SYDVKM. V trimming: 4 bases; J trimming: 0 bases; junction bases outside the gene matches: 2. The CDR3 DNA reads TGTGCCAGCAGTTCGGGACTAGCGGACTCCTACGAGCAGTACTTC. Residues: CASSSGLADSYEQYF.

The chain uses TRBV30 and TRBJ1-6; D gene ambiguous. The CDR3 covers 13 residues. V lost 4 bases and J 3 bases, leaving 7 bases between the germline ends. Germline V gene sequence: CDR1 GTSNPN, CDR2 SVGIG (reference sequence). CDR3 DNA sequence: TGTGCCTGGACTATAAACTATAATTCACCCCTCCACTTT. It is translated as CAWTINYNSPLHF.

The chain joins TRBV7-8 to TRBJ2-3; TRBD1 aligns across 8 bases. The CDR3 is 16 residues long. V was clipped by 5 bases and J by 5 bases; unmatched bases: 12. The germline V gene has CDR1 SGHVS and CDR2 FQNEAQ. The CDR3 DNA reads as TGTGCCAGCAGCCAAGCCTCCCAGGGGGCTAGAGATACGCAGTATTTT. Its protein product is CASSQASQGARDTQYF. Drawing the rest from reference TRBV7-8 and TRBJ2-3, the complete variable domain is GAGVSQSPRYKVAKRGQDVALRCDPISGHVSLFWYQQALGQGPEFLTYFQNEAQLDKSGLPSDRFFAERPEGSVSTLKIQRTQQEDSAVYLCASSQASQGARDTQYFGPGTRLTVL.

As DNA, the CDR3 is TGTGCCAGCAGTTACTCGGGGGAAACGGGCACTGAAGCTTTCTTT. This encodes CASSYSGETGTEAFF. This rearrangement joins TRBV6-2 or TRBV6-3 to TRBJ1-1; possibly TRBD1 for D (5 bases). The V and J ends lost 0 bases and 4 bases respectively, with 12 bases between them. This CDR3 comprises 15 residues. The germline gives CDR1 MNHEY, CDR2 SVGEGT.

This clone turned up a few times. At the DNA level, this CDR3 is encoded by other sequences in the same sample as well. CDR3: CASSPSGEGGGGKYF. CDR3 DNA: TGTGCCAGCAGTCCGTCGGGGGAAGGGGGTGGAGGGAAGTACTTC. The V gene is TRBV6-2 or TRBV6-3, the J gene TRBJ2-7; either TRBD1 or TRBD2 may supply D (6 bases each). V was cut by 5 bases and J by 11 bases, with 25 bases left in between. The CDR3 runs 15 residues. Germline lookup yields CDR1 MNHEY and CDR2 SVGEGT.

Comments on this clone: The junction departs from germline at one end; a sequencing error may be responsible. This CDR3 reads CASSDSQETQYF. DNA for the CDR3: TGTGCCAGCAGTGACTCACAAGAGACCCAGTACTTC. The V call is TRBV6-2 or TRBV6-3, the J call TRBJ2-5; D uncertain. From germline, CDR1 is MNHEY and CDR2 SVGEGT. This CDR3 comprises 12 residues.

This chain links TRBV19 with TRBJ1-2; 9 bases are shared with TRBD1. Germline CDR1 and CDR2: LNHDA and SQIVND (reference sequence). V lost 5 bases and J lost 8; bases outside the gene matches: 18. The CDR3 has 17 residues. The CDR3 region has the DNA TGTGCCAGTAGTGCCTATCTTCGGACAGGGGACCAGGAAGGCTACACCTTC. This sequence encodes CASSAYLRTGDQEGYTF.

The gene calls are TRBV4-1 and TRBJ2-7, with 7 positions matching TRBD2. CDR1 and CDR2 (germline): MGHRA, YSYEKL. Germline trimming cut 4 bases from V and 2 bases from J; bases unmatched to any gene: 8. The CDR3 covers 15 residues. CDR3 loop: CASSLPGTTAYEQYF. DNA for the CDR3: TGCGCCAGCAGCCTCCCCGGGACTACCGCCTACGAGCAGTACTTC.